Here is one T cell receptor (beta chain) with its context. The length of the CDR3 is 15 residues. Germline CDR1 SGHNT, CDR2 YYREEE (reference sequence). Trimming cost V 2 bases and J 0 bases; bases outside gene matches: 2. This sample was taken from a study of blood T cell repertoires in COVID-19. Across the whole study: T cells, B-cell-depleted T cells, or PBMCs supplied cDNA or gDNA.

Assay used: immunoSEQ multiplex PCR; TCRdb lists only in-frame clones, some missing. The sample lists 180,000 or so clones; 70% to 90% were seen once. This rearrangement joins TRBV5-4 to TRBJ2-7, with TRBD2 matching 10 bases. This clonotype was obtained from a human donor with active or convalescent COVID-19. The donor label of this sample is uncertain. The specimen was peripheral blood. CDR3 loop: CASSLRTSGSYEQYF. The CDR3 bases are TGTGCCAGCAGCTTAAGGACTAGCGGCTCCTACGAGCAGTACTTC. Complete variable domain (other parts from reference TRBV5-4 and TRBJ2-7): ETGVTQSPTHLIKTRGQQVTLRCSSQSGHNTVSWYQQALGQGPQFIFQYYREEENGRGNFPPRFSGLQFPNYSSELNVNALELDDSALYLCASSLRTSGSYEQYFGPGTRLTVT.